This entry lists 15 T cell receptor beta chains sequenced from one sample in a study of spatial heterogeneity in lung cancer. The time point denotes: sample taken at primary tumor resection. The study's findings and limits: The number of expanded tumor alpha and beta chains correlated with mutation number.

These receptors' antigens are unknown. TCRdb re-called the 5' RACE reads with MiXCR, one entry per CDR3 protein. Of 13,000 or so distinct CDR3 sequences in the sample, 4.5% to 7% are singletons; the top ten hold roughly 11%. The sample in question was lung tumor tissue, obtained at surgery. These receptor sequences come from a female donor with early-stage non-small cell lung cancer.

At least ten counts were recorded for this clonotype. Sequence at one end of the junction differs from germline and may be a read error. Since it is a stray read in a library aimed at alpha chains, this beta chain has a size that is not meaningful. The chain joins TRBV12-3 or TRBV12-4 to TRBJ1-4, with 7 bases matching TRBD1. The CDR3 loop spans 12 amino acids. The CDR3 nucleotides read TGTGCCAGCAGTTTAGGGGGCCCGGGACAGACTTTT. This translates into CASSLGGPGQTF.

This clonotype is medium-sized (0.01 to 0.1%). This beta chain is off target for a library built for alpha chains, so its abundance means little. The rearrangement joins TRBV7-9 to TRBJ1-2; TRBD1 might be the D (6 bases). Trimming shortened V by 5 bases and J by 8 bases, and 18 bases separated the two germline ends. Germline V gene data show CDR1 as SEHNR and CDR2 as FQNEAQ (reference sequence). The CDR3 is made up of 14 amino acids. DNA for the CDR3: TGTGCCAGCAGCCCACCTACAGGGATGAGAGGCTACACCTTC. This translates into CASSPPTGMRGYTF.

This clonotype was found many times. This beta chain is a stray sequence in a library constructed for alpha chains; its clone size is not meaningful. V and J are TRBV4-3 and TRBJ2-1, with D possibly being TRBD2 (6 bases). Trimming shortened V by 1 base and J by 1 base, and 8 bases separated the two germline ends. This CDR3 spans 15 amino acids. Germline-derived CDR1 and CDR2 are LGHNA and YSLEER. The CDR3 loop is CASSQGRGSYNEQFF. CDR3 DNA: TGCGCCAGCAGCCAAGGACGGGGGTCCTACAATGAGCAGTTCTTC.

This clonotype came up many times. Since it is a stray read in a library aimed at alpha chains, this beta chain has a size that is not meaningful. J is TRBJ1-1 and V is TRBV3-1, with a weak D call TRBD1 (5 bases). The CDR3 has 16 residues. The V gene lost 4 bases and the J gene lost 5 bases, with 20 bases spanning the gap. CDR1 is LGHDT and CDR2 is YNNKEL in the germline V gene (reference sequence). The CDR3 is CASSRVLGGGVTEAFF. The CDR3 DNA reads as TGTGCCAGCAGCCGGGTCCTCGGGGGAGGAGTAACTGAAGCTTTCTTT.

In its sample, this clonotype was seen many times. This beta chain is an unintended read in a library built for alpha chains; its size means little. This chain links TRBV2 with TRBJ2-5; tentative D call: TRBD1 (6 bases). Between the trimmed V and J ends, which lost 8 bases and 7 bases, there was a span of 17 bases. This CDR3 has 13 amino acids. In germline, CDR1 is SNHLY, CDR2 FYNNEI. The CDR3 nucleotides are TGTGCCAGCGGGGGCAGTCCGTTCGGGACCCAGTACTTC. Translation: CASGGSPFGTQYF. The variable domain in full, with the rest retrieved from reference TRBV2 and TRBJ2-5, is EPEVTQTPSHQVTQMGQEVILRCVPISNHLYFYWYRQILGQKVEFLVSFYNNEISEKSEIFDDQFSVERPDGSNFTLKIRSTKLEDSAMYFCASGGSPFGTQYFGPGTRLLVL.

This clonotype was seen at least ten times. This beta chain is a stray read from a library made for alpha chains; its abundance is not meaningful. This chain uses TRBV7-9 with TRBJ2-1; 7 bases are a match to TRBD2. The CDR3 totals 17 residues. Germline V lookup: CDR1 SEHNR, CDR2 FQNEAQ (reference sequence). V gave up 2 bases and J gave up 8 bases; unmatched junction bases: 15. The DNA for the CDR3 is TGTGCCAGCAGCTTACGGGGGTGGGGCGGGAGTGTGGATGAGCAGTTCTTC. This gives the protein CASSLRGWGGSVDEQFF.

At least ten counts were recorded for this clonotype. A library prepared for alpha chains yielded this beta chain as an off-target read; its size is of little meaning. This rearrangement joins TRBV10-3 to TRBJ2-3, with 9 bases matching TRBD2. This CDR3 region has 15 residues. V shed 8 bases, J shed 6 bases, and the junction held 12 bases outside the gene matches. The germline CDR1 and CDR2 sequences are ENHRY and SYGVKD. The CDR3 DNA reads TGTGCCATCGGGAGGGGGACTAGCCGCCCCGATACGCAGTATTTT. Encoded protein: CAIGRGTSRPDTQYF.

In its sample, this clonotype was seen many times. This beta chain came through as a stray read in a library set up for alpha chains, and its size says little. The chain is built from TRBV5-5 and TRBJ1-3, with D unresolved. Per the germline V gene, CDR1 is SGHKS and CDR2 is YYEKEE (reference sequence). The V end was cut by 0 bases, the J end by 0 bases, with 4 bases between. CDR3 length: 14 amino acids. The chain's CDR3 is CASSLGFSGNTIYF. The CDR3 nucleotides read TGTGCCAGCAGCTTGGGGTTCTCTGGAAACACCATATATTTT. Variable domain in full (rest from reference TRBV5-5 and TRBJ1-3): DAGVTQSPTHLIKTRGQQVTLRCSPISGHKSVSWYQQVLGQGPQFIFQYYEKEERGRGNFPDRFSARQFPNYSSELNVNALLLGDSALYLCASSLGFSGNTIYFGEGSWLTVV.

This clonotype was observed many times. As an off-target read in a library built for alpha chains, this beta chain has a frequency of little significance. V usage is TRBV7-2 and J usage is TRBJ1-6, with TRBD1 as a possible D gene (5 bases). The germline V gene has CDR1 SGHTA and CDR2 FQGNSA. V shed 1 base and J shed 5 bases, with 12 bases lying between them. The CDR3 runs 16 residues. The CDR3 protein is CASSLGSPGDNSPLHF. In nucleotides, the CDR3 is TGTGCCAGCAGCTTAGGGTCCCCGGGGGATAATTCACCCCTCCACTTT.

This clonotype was recorded many times. This beta chain is a stray sequence in a library constructed for alpha chains; its clone size is not meaningful. This chain uses TRBV7-2 with TRBJ2-3; weak D call: TRBD1 (6 bases). Germline V gene lookup returns CDR1 SGHTA and CDR2 FQGNSA. The CDR3 is 16 residues long. V was cut by 3 bases and J by 0 bases, with 13 bases left in between. The CDR3 reads CASSLNRVFSTDTQYF. CDR3 nucleotide sequence: TGTGCCAGCAGCTTGAACAGGGTTTTTAGCACAGATACGCAGTATTTT.

About this clonotype: In a library made to pick up alpha chains, this beta chain is a stray read with a size that means little. The chain couples TRBV20-1 to TRBJ2-2, with D perhaps being TRBD1 or TRBD2 (6 bases each). The CDR3 loop spans 15 amino acids. Germline V gene data show CDR1 as DFQATT and CDR2 as SNEGSKA (reference sequence). Trimming left V 6 bases short and J 4 bases short, with 18 bases between. The CDR3 loop is CSARIWGAGTGELFF. The CDR3 bases are TGCAGTGCCAGGATTTGGGGGGCCGGCACCGGGGAGCTGTTTTTT.

Ten or more counts support this clonotype. A library prepared for alpha chains yielded this beta chain as an off-target read; its size is of little meaning. The V gene is TRBV5-6, the J gene TRBJ2-7; D may be TRBD1 (7 bases). V shed 4 bases and J shed 5 bases, with 22 bases lying between them. The CDR3 spans 16 residues. CDR1 and CDR2 (germline): SGHDT, YYEEEE. Here the CDR3 DNA reads TGTGCCAGCAGCGAATTGACTAGACAGGGTAGACACGAGCAGTACTTC. Amino acids: CASSELTRQGRHEQYF.

Many counts were recorded for this clonotype. Being off target in a library aimed at alpha chains, this beta chain has a size of little meaning. The rearrangement links TRBV5-1 to TRBJ2-7; D tentatively reads TRBD1 or TRBD2 (5 bases each). V was shortened by 2 bases and J by 3 bases, with 12 bases between the two germline ends. CDR1 is SGHRS, CDR2 YFSETQ, per germline. This CDR3 spans 14 amino acids. The CDR3 DNA reads as TGCGCCAGCAGCTTCCGGGACGGAGGCTACGAGCAGTACTTC. Translation: CASSFRDGGYEQYF.

This clonotype was detected ten times or more. This beta chain turned up in a library designed for alpha chains; as an off-target read, its abundance says little. This chain links TRBV12-3 or TRBV12-4 with TRBJ2-2, with unresolved D. Between the trimmed V and J ends, which lost 1 base and 4 bases, there was a span of 4 bases. The CDR3 is made up of 13 amino acids. The CDR3: CASSLVGTGELFF. The DNA for the CDR3 is TGTGCCAGCAGTTTAGTGGGCACCGGGGAGCTGTTTTTT.

The table lists this clonotype with many counts. A library prepared for alpha chains yielded this beta chain as an off-target read; its size is of little meaning. The gene calls are TRBV20-1 and TRBJ2-7, with D perhaps being TRBD1 or TRBD2 (5 bases each). The length of the CDR3 is 14 residues. Trimming took 3 bases from V and 6 from J, leaving 18 bases between them. Germline values: CDR1 DFQATT, CDR2 SNEGSKA (reference sequence). CDR3 sequence: CSASSGTQRVEQYF. The CDR3 DNA sequence: TGCAGTGCTAGTTCCGGGACCCAAAGGGTCGAGCAGTACTTC.